This T cell receptor beta chain was profiled in a study of T cell responses to AZD1222 COVID-19 vaccine (dated by TCRdb to about 2021). Study-level background: A total of 230 to 250 trial participants underwent TCR sequencing, of whom some 210 received two doses of AZD1222 and about 25 received two doses of the MenACWY control vaccine. Trial participants were enrolled by age into subgroups of 18-55, 56-69 and 70-plus years, and around 150, 28 and 57 TCR-sequenced participants, respectively, were included in these subgroups.

A note on this clone: What this receptor recognizes is not known. Qualities for individual bases were not recorded, and no much larger clone is one base off.

What this sample's time point label stands for: about 28 days (+/-7) after the second vaccine dose. Because spike-specific TCR depth and breadth did not differ between the two schedules, AZD1222 recipients who got a second dose at roughly 4 weeks were pooled with those who got a second dose at roughly 12 weeks. Samples from vaccinated people were obtained from the UK trials COV001 and COV002, which included a single-blind randomized controlled phase 2/3 trial of AZD1222 (ChAdOx1 nCoV-19) in healthy adults. For TCRbeta chain sequencing, PBMC samples from trial participants were taken at day 0 and at day 28 after the second dose. The CDR3 regions of human TCRbeta chains were analyzed by immunosequencing. In the source study's methods: TCRs in the repertoires were matched against a reference library of SARS-CoV-2-specific TCRs that had been generated with the MIRA antigen-specificity platform. Breadth meant the fraction of unique TCRs that were SARS-CoV-2-associated, whereas depth meant the fraction of total T cells that were SARS-CoV-2-associated. Using the MIRA data, each spike-specific TCR was assigned both to the spike region to which the TCR was reactive and to a CD4 or CD8 class. Log10-transformed breadth and depth values were compared by one-way ANOVA with Sidak's multiple comparisons tests. The table was pulled from immuneACCESS by TCRdb, which kept in-frame rearrangements only. Such tables lose some clones; where checked, under half of the loss comes from unresolved V genes, and the rest has no known cause. The DNA was the basis for D and trimming; V, J and clone size are from that table. For this sample there are about 140,000 clones; approximately 90% appear just once. The top ten clonotypes cover 1.9% of the sample.

Ends trimmed: V by 4 bases, J by 6 bases; bases unmatched to a gene: 9. Based on the germline V gene, the CDR1 and CDR2 sequences are SGDLS and YYNGEE. CDR3 length: 17 amino acids, cysteine to phenylalanine. CDR3 DNA is the only sequence kept; it has 51 bases, read in frame from the first base. Summary of the overall study and its limitations: CD4 TCRs associated with the vaccine covered the entire spike protein, and the dominant responses were in regions 160-218 and 743-854. Most participants were white British and females outnumbered males, and the authors suggested that clonal diversity may have been underestimated. Conclusions about previously exposed vaccinees were limited because only a handful of AZD1222 recipients were SARS-CoV-2 seropositive at baseline. After two AZD1222 doses, both the breadth and the depth of spike-specific TCRs were significantly higher than at day 0 and than in MenACWY recipients. The 56-69-year group was small, and its depth increase did not reach significance, likely because of low power. Reportedly, close to half of the unique spike-specific TCRs recognized epitopes lying outside the regions that are mutated in the B.1.351 and B.1.1.7 variants. Because no day 14 peak-response samples were available, repertoires were characterized only after the peak T cell response.

The clonotype originates from an adult who received the AZD1222 COVID-19 vaccine. The receptor chain draws on TRBV9 and TRBJ2-2, with 13 bases in between that match TRBD2. Sample: peripheral blood, taken 28 days after the second AZD1222 dose. This receptor carries the CDR3 CASSMRTSGSRAGELFF. The sequenced DNA is TGTGCCAGCAGCATGAGGACTAGCGGGAGTAGGGCCGGGGAGCTGTTTTTT.